Listed below are T cell receptor beta chains from one sample, sequenced in a study of human T cells and chemical hapten exposure. TCRdb reprocessed the RACE reads via MiXCR and lists one record per CDR3 protein. The data hold hundreds of thousands of distinct CDR3 sequences, with roughly 6% observed a single time. Sequencing was performed on whole blood, taken in connection with sensitization to the hapten diphenylcyclopropenone (DPC). Receptors originate from a woman between 18 and 29 years old with alopecia areata. Some clones in this sample may be carry-over from other donors' samples. The CDR3 runs from the conserved cysteine through the conserved F or W. D genes are given only for firm matches. The size field is filled for only some rows; it gives once, few, many or a size class.

NA	TRBV6-2/TRBV6-3	TRBJ2-2	NA	TGTGCCAGCAGTTACGCCTTGGGGCTTTACACCGGGGAGCTGTTTTTT	CASSYALGLYTGELFF
many	TRBV14	TRBJ1-5	TRBD1	TGTGCCAGCAGCCCCGGCAGGGGGAATCAGCCCCAGCATTTT	CASSPGRGNQPQHF
NA	TRBV7-6	TRBJ2-2	NA	TGTGCCAGCAGCCCGAAGGCGGGGGAGCTGTTTTTT	CASSPKAGELFF
NA	TRBV27	TRBJ1-2	NA	TGTGCCAGCAGTTTCGTGACGGGGTATAACTATGGCTACACCTTC	CASSFVTGYNYGYTF
many	TRBV10-3	TRBJ2-1	NA	TGTGCCATCAGTGAGACACCTACCTACAATGAGCAGTTCTTC	CAISETPTYNEQFF
many	TRBV5-4	TRBJ2-3	TRBD2	TGTGCCAGCAGCCCTAGCGGGGGGGCGAGCACAGATACGCAGTATTTT	CASSPSGGASTDTQYF
NA	TRBV28	TRBJ2-7	NA	TGTGCCAGCAGAACGGCATCCTACGAGCAGTACTTC	CASRTASYEQYF
many	TRBV2	TRBJ2-3	TRBD2	TGTGCCAGCGGTAGCGGGGAGTCGGCGGATACGCAGTATTTT	CASGSGESADTQYF
few	TRBV4-1	TRBJ1-2	TRBD1	TGCGCCAGCAGCCAAGGCAGGGGGATTGGCTACACCTTC	CASSQGRGIGYTF
few	TRBV7-2	TRBJ2-1	TRBD2	TGTGCCAGCAGCTTAGTCCAGGGACTAGCCAACAATGAGCAGTTCTTC	CASSLVQGLANNEQFF
few	TRBV20-1	TRBJ2-1	TRBD2	TGCAGTGCTAGAGGTGGTAGCGGGGGGGCCAGGAATGAGCAGTTCTTC	CSARGGSGGARNEQFF
few	TRBV23-1	TRBJ1-1	NA	TGCGCCAGCAGTACGAAAGGGGGAAACACTGAAGCTTTCTTT	CASSTKGGNTEAFF
few	TRBV28	TRBJ1-2	TRBD1	TGTGCCAGCAGTGCCTACAGGGGGCAGGGCTATGGCTACACCTTC	CASSAYRGQGYGYTF
NA	TRBV28	TRBJ1-1	NA	TGTGCCAGCAGTCCTGCAGGGGCAATGAACACTGAAGCTTTCTTT	CASSPAGAMNTEAFF
few	TRBV7-9	TRBJ1-1	NA	TGTGCCAGCAGCTTAGTTGCACAGAACACTGAAGCTTTCTTT	CASSLVAQNTEAFF
many	TRBV29-1	TRBJ2-1	NA	TGCAGCGTTGAAGAGGCCCCCCAGGATGAGCAGTTCTTC	CSVEEAPQDEQFF
many	TRBV20-1	TRBJ1-1	NA	TGCAGTGCTACTCAGGGCCTGGGGGGCACTGAAGCTTTCTTT	CSATQGLGGTEAFF
many	TRBV7-4	TRBJ1-1	NA	TGTGCCAGCAGCCCAGGAGGTAGCACTGAAGCTTTCTTT	CASSPGGSTEAFF
many	TRBV7-9	TRBJ2-2	TRBD1	TGTGCCAGCAGAACGGTTAACAGGGGCACCGGGGAGCTGTTTTTT	CASRTVNRGTGELFF
NA	TRBV12-3/TRBV12-4	TRBJ2-2	NA	TGTGCCAGCAGTTTGTGGCTCGGGGAGCTGTTTTTT	CASSLWLGELFF
few	TRBV5-1	TRBJ2-6	NA	TGCGCCAGCAGCTTCCAGACGGCTACTTCTGGGGCCAACGTCCTGACTTTC	CASSFQTATSGANVLTF
NA	TRBV5-4	TRBJ2-4	NA	TGTGCCAGCAGCTTGGCCGGGAGCTACAAAAACATTCAGTACTTC	CASSLAGSYKNIQYF
many	TRBV9	TRBJ1-2	TRBD1	TGTGCCAGCAGCGTAGCCGGACAGGGGGCGGATGGCTACACCTTC	CASSVAGQGADGYTF
many	TRBV7-2	TRBJ1-1	TRBD1	TGTGCCAGCAGCGCACAGGGGATTGAGAACACTGAAGCTTTCTTT	CASSAQGIENTEAFF
NA	TRBV7-9	TRBJ2-2	TRBD1	TGTGCCAGCAGCTCACCATCGGACAGGGTAGACACCGGGGAGCTGTTTTTT	CASSSPSDRVDTGELFF
many	TRBV6-6	TRBJ1-5	NA	TGTGCCAGCAGTCAAAGCTGGATTGCTAATCAGCCCCAGCATTTT	CASSQSWIANQPQHF
many	TRBV12-3/TRBV12-4	TRBJ2-5	NA	TGTGCCAGCAGTTTGTTCTACCAAGAGACCCAGTACTTC	CASSLFYQETQYF
few	TRBV29-1	TRBJ1-2	TRBD1	TGCAGCGTTGGAAAGGGGACAGGGGTTGATGGCTACACCTTC	CSVGKGTGVDGYTF
NA	TRBV25-1	TRBJ2-2	NA	TGTGCCAGCAGTGAATGGGAGACTTCGAACACCGGGGAGCTGTTTTTT	CASSEWETSNTGELFF
many	TRBV12-5	TRBJ1-5	NA	TGTGCTAGTGGTTTGGTGGTAGGGCAGGGGCCCCAGCCCCAGCATTTT	CASGLVVGQGPQPQHF
few	TRBV29-1	TRBJ2-5	TRBD2	TGCAGCGTTGAGACTAGCGGGCAAGAGACCCAGTACTTC	CSVETSGQETQYF
NA	TRBV6-5	TRBJ1-2	NA	TGTGCCAGCAGGCCCGCGTCGGCCGGGGGCTACACCTTC	CASRPASAGGYTF
many	TRBV29-1	TRBJ1-1	NA	TGCAGCGTTGAAGAAGGGGGAGGTGGCACTGAAGCTTTCTTT	CSVEEGGGGTEAFF
few	TRBV29-1	TRBJ1-2	NA	TGCAGCGTTGCACACGGAGACCCTTATGGCTACACCTTC	CSVAHGDPYGYTF
many	TRBV18	TRBJ1-1	NA	TGTGCCAGCTCCATCTCCAGGGCCCTCTACACTGAAGCTTTCTTT	CASSISRALYTEAFF
few	TRBV7-9	TRBJ2-3	NA	TGTGCCAGCAGCTTAGTCGGGGGAATCACAGATACGCAGTATTTT	CASSLVGGITDTQYF
few	TRBV24-1	TRBJ2-1	TRBD2	TGTGCCACCAGTACCGGGCGGGGGACCTACAATGAGCAGTTCTTC	CATSTGRGTYNEQFF
few	TRBV18	TRBJ1-4	NA	TGTGCCAGCTCACCGAATACGGGGGAAAAACTGTTTTTT	CASSPNTGEKLFF
many	TRBV28	TRBJ2-6	NA	TGTGCCAGCATTTCCTTAGCAGGGGGGACGACTAGGGCCAACGTCCTGACTTTC	CASISLAGGTTRANVLTF
many	TRBV6-2/TRBV6-3	TRBJ2-3	NA	TGTGCCAGCAGTTACTTGGGGGACCCAGATACGCAGTATTTT	CASSYLGDPDTQYF
many	TRBV20-1	TRBJ1-6	NA	TGCAGTGCTAGAGATCGTTCGGATTCACCCCTCCACTTT	CSARDRSDSPLHF